This TCR beta chain derives from a study of T cell responses to AZD1222 COVID-19 vaccine. Study-wide findings and caveats: Clonal diversity was possibly underestimated, and the donors were mostly white British, with more females. Sampling that yielded the repertoires occurred only after the peak T cell response. Baseline seropositivity characterized only a handful of AZD1222 recipients. Spike regions recognized by vaccine-associated CD4 TCRs spanned the protein, led by 160-218 and 743-854.

The germline V and J ends were trimmed by 2 bases and 3 bases, with 11 bases remaining between them. This CDR3 has 14 amino acids. Germline V gives CDR1 SGHNT, CDR2 YYREEE (reference sequence). Concerning this clone: Its antigen is not known.

Libraries were prepared by immunoSEQ multiplex PCR; TCRdb keeps only in-frame clonotypes and omits some of them. The data contain about 110,000 clones, approximately 90% of them singletons. Sequenced here: peripheral blood, sampled on day 0 of AZD1222 vaccination. The genes are TRBV5-4 and TRBJ1-2; TRBD1 is a possible D gene (6 bases). The source is an adult in good health. The CDR3 region has the DNA TGTGCCAGCAGCTTTTCGGGGGCGGACTATGGCTACACCTTC. This codes for CASSFSGADYGYTF.